These 16 T cell receptor beta chains came from one sample sequenced in a study of T and B cells in COVID-19 patients. Each TRB amplification used roughly 230-550 ng of genomic DNA from blood. BIOMED2 TRB-A/B primer pools were used in multiplex TRB PCR. TCRdb processed the multiplex PCR reads anew with MiXCR; each CDR3 protein has one entry. The sample has 1,300 to 1,500 distinct CDR3 sequences; about a quarter are singletons. The sequencing input was blood. The receptors stem from a human donor with active COVID-19.

This clonotype is large. The chain is built from TRBV15 and TRBJ2-1; D is perhaps TRBD2 (11 bases). This CDR3 region has 21 residues. Trimming took 5 bases from V and 1 from J, leaving 30 bases between them. Germline V gene lookup returns CDR1 LNHNV and CDR2 YYDKDF (reference sequence). The CDR3 DNA reads as TGTGCCACCAGCCACAAAGGGGGACAGGGGATAGCGGGAGGGTCCTACAATGAGCAGTTCTTC. Encoded protein: CATSHKGGQGIAGGSYNEQFF.

V is TRBV2 and J is TRBJ2-2; D remains unclear. Germline lookup yields CDR1 SNHLY and CDR2 FYNNEI. The CDR3 contains 14 residues. Trimming took 2 bases from V and 4 from J, leaving 8 bases between them. CDR3: CASSETRVTGELFF. CDR3 DNA sequence: TGTGCCAGCAGTGAAACCCGGGTCACCGGGGAGCTGTTTTTT.

This clonotype is medium-sized within its sample. V is TRBV5-4 and J is TRBJ2-1; 11 bases are shared with TRBD1. The CDR3 runs 15 residues. CDR1 and CDR2 from the germline V gene are SGHNT and YYREEE (reference sequence). The trim removed 0 bases at V and 6 bases at J, leaving 2 bases unmatched. The CDR3, as DNA: TGTGCCAGCAGCTTGGAAGGGACAGGGGGCAATGAGCAGTTCTTC. Its protein is CASSLEGTGGNEQFF.

This chain links TRBV19 with TRBJ2-3; 10 nucleotides line up with TRBD1. V trimming: 5 bases; J trimming: 1 base; junction bases outside the gene matches: 6. The CDR3 loop spans 16 amino acids. Germline values: CDR1 LNHDA, CDR2 SQIVND (reference sequence). This CDR3 is CASSATGTGGTDTQYF. The CDR3 DNA reads TGTGCCAGTAGTGCAACCGGGACAGGGGGCACAGATACGCAGTATTTT. The complete variable domain, with remaining parts taken from reference TRBV19 and TRBJ2-3, reads DGGITQSPKYLFRKEGQNVTLSCEQNLNHDAMYWYRQDPGQGLRLIYYSQIVNDFQKGDIAEGYSVSREKKESFPLTVTSAQKNPTAFYLCASSATGTGGTDTQYFGPGTRLTVL.

On this clonotype itself: This may stem from a read error, because a much larger clone lies one nucleotide away. The V gene is TRBV10-3, the J gene TRBJ1-4; 8 positions match TRBD1. The V gene end was trimmed by 5 bases and the J gene end by 6 bases; junction bases not matched to a gene: 11. CDR3 size: 16 residues. Germline assignment: CDR1 ENHRY and CDR2 SYGVKD. Here the CDR3 DNA reads TGTGCCATCAGTAAGCCCCCAGGGGGCGCGGATGAAAAACTGTTTTTT. This sequence encodes CAISKPPGGADEKLFF.

By share of the sample, this clonotype is medium-sized (0.01 to 0.1%). V gene TRBV6-1 combines with J gene TRBJ2-1; D remains ambiguous. The germline V gene has CDR1 MNHNS and CDR2 SASEGT. Trimming cost V 10 bases and J 6 bases, with 16 bases left between them. The CDR3 extends over 13 amino acids. CDR3 residues: CATTPSAVNEQFF. The CDR3 region has the DNA TGTGCCACCACGCCCTCGGCGGTCAATGAGCAGTTCTTC.

This clonotype showed up just a few times. V is TRBV5-1 and J is TRBJ2-3; D gene uncertain. V was pared by 0 bases and J by 2 bases, with 13 bases between. CDR1 is SGHRS, CDR2 YFSETQ, per germline. CDR3 length: 16 residues. DNA for the CDR3: TGCGCCAGCAGCTTGGAAGGGTTACTTGTCACAGATACGCAGTATTTT. This encodes CASSLEGLLVTDTQYF. Filled out from reference TRBV5-1 and TRBJ2-3, the complete variable domain reads KAGVTQTPRYLIKTRGQQVTLSCSPISGHRSVSWYQQTPGQGLQFLFEYFSETQRNKGNFPGRFSGRQFSNSRSEMNVSTLELGDSALYLCASSLEGLLVTDTQYFGPGTRLTVL.

This clonotype was observed a few times. V usage is TRBV20-1 and J usage is TRBJ1-5, with no clear D. Trimming left V 5 bases short and J 2 bases short, with 10 bases between. Germline loops: CDR1 DFQATT, CDR2 SNEGSKA (reference sequence). The CDR3 is 13 amino acids. The CDR3 here is CSASIGGNQPQHF. In DNA, the CDR3 is TGCAGTGCTTCGATCGGGGGCAATCAGCCCCAGCATTTT.

V and J are TRBV20-1 and TRBJ2-4; perhaps TRBD1 as D (5 bases). Trimming removed 1 base at V and 0 bases at J, with 19 bases between. The CDR3 runs 18 residues. Germline V gene lookup returns CDR1 DFQATT and CDR2 SNEGSKA (reference sequence). The CDR3 loop is CSARAVWGGTLAKNIQYF. The CDR3 coding sequence is TGCAGTGCTAGAGCGGTTTGGGGCGGTACCTTAGCCAAAAACATTCAGTACTTC.

By sample fraction, this clonotype is medium-sized. V is TRBV11-2 and J is TRBJ2-7; the match to TRBD2 covers 9 bases. CDR1 SGHAT and CDR2 FQNNGV come from the germline V gene. Trimming at V came to 8 bases and at J to 2 bases, leaving 7 bases not matched to a gene. This CDR3 has 14 amino acids. The CDR3 region is CASGETSGTYEQYF. CDR3 DNA sequence: TGTGCCAGCGGGGAGACTAGCGGAACCTACGAGCAGTACTTC.

The gene calls are TRBV2 and TRBJ2-2; the D gene is possibly TRBD1 (5 bases). The CDR3 covers 13 residues. Trimming shortened V by 3 bases and J by 5 bases, and 7 bases separated the two germline ends. Germline V gives CDR1 SNHLY, CDR2 FYNNEI. The CDR3 nucleotides read TGTGCCAGCAGTGATCGACAGACCGGGGAGCTGTTTTTT. Its translation is CASSDRQTGELFF.

This clonotype is labeled as medium-sized. The chain links TRBV5-6 to TRBJ1-1, with 7 positions matching TRBD1. The V and J ends lost 1 base and 3 bases, in that order; junction bases with no gene match: 3. The V gene's germline CDR1 is SGHDT and CDR2 YYEEEE. The CDR3 length is 14 residues. The CDR3 loop is CASSLQGVDTEAFF. CDR3 DNA: TGTGCCAGCAGCTTGCAGGGGGTGGACACTGAAGCTTTCTTT. The full variable domain, rest sourced from reference TRBV5-6 and TRBJ1-1, is DAGVTQSPTHLIKTRGQQVTLRCSPKSGHDTVSWYQQALGQGPQFIFQYYEEEERQRGNFPDRFSGHQFPNYSSELNVNALLLGDSALYLCASSLQGVDTEAFFGQGTRLTVV.

The genes are TRBV5-1 and TRBJ2-1, with D maybe TRBD2 (5 bases). The CDR3 contains 14 residues. CDR1 is SGHRS and CDR2 is YFSETQ in the germline V gene. Trimming left V 4 bases short and J 2 bases short, with 10 bases between. CDR3 nucleotide sequence: TGCGCCAGCAGCCACGCCGGGGCCTACAATGAGCAGTTCTTC. This gives the protein CASSHAGAYNEQFF.

By share of the sample, this clonotype is large (0.1 to 1%). The V call is TRBV29-1, the J call TRBJ1-5, with a tentative D call TRBD1 (5 bases). CDR3 length equals 13 residues. Germline values: CDR1 SQVTM, CDR2 ANQGSEA. The V gene lost 3 bases and the J gene lost 3 bases, with 9 bases spanning the gap. CDR3 DNA: TGCAGCGTTGATCAGGGTCCCAATCAGCCCCAGCATTTT. It translates to CSVDQGPNQPQHF.

V usage is TRBV28 and J usage is TRBJ1-2; a weak D match, TRBD1 (5 bases). This CDR3 region has 15 residues. In germline, CDR1 is MDHEN, CDR2 SYDVKM. Trimming stripped 3 bases from V and 0 bases from J, with 11 bases between. Written as DNA, the CDR3 is TGTGCCAGCAGTTTCCAGGGCATAGCTAACTATGGCTACACCTTC. Residues: CASSFQGIANYGYTF.

This clonotype is termed medium-sized (0.01 to 0.1%). The V gene is TRBV6-1, the J gene TRBJ2-1; no clear D gene. Germline CDR1 and CDR2: MNHNS and SASEGT. The CDR3 runs to 12 residues. Deletions cut 2 bases from V and 10 bases from J, with 9 bases between. As DNA, the CDR3 is TGTGCCAGCAGTGAATTGGGCCGGGAGCAGTTCTTC. This gives the protein CASSELGREQFF.